Presented here are 29 T cell receptor beta chains from one specimen sequenced in a study of shared clonotypes between healthy human individuals. Repertoires were generated with immunoSEQ multiplex PCR, while TCRdb's copy carries only in-frame clones and drops some. The sample has 700,000 or so clones, roughly 78% seen once. The sample consisted of memory CD4+ T cells sorted from blood. Subset noted: CD45RA-negative fraction. These receptors were taken from a woman in her 30s in good health.

This clone was found many times. DNA of the CDR3: TGTGCCAGCGGACCCTCCCGCGGATACGAGCAGTACTTC. The encoded protein is CASGPSRGYEQYF. This chain joins TRBV28 and TRBJ2-7; D not resolved. V was cut by 8 bases and J by 4 bases, with 15 bases left in between. Looked up from germline, CDR1 is MDHEN and CDR2 is SYDVKM. CDR3 length equals 13 residues.

The rearrangement uses TRBV5-1 and TRBJ2-3; 10 bases agree with TRBD2. There are 15 residues in the CDR3. The V segment lost 6 bases and the J segment 2 bases; nucleotides outside the gene matches: 6. CDR1 and CDR2 from the germline V gene are SGHRS and YFSETQ. CDR3 residues: CASTQSGGATDTQYF. CDR3 bases: TGCGCCAGCACCCAAAGCGGGGGGGCCACAGATACGCAGTATTTT. The variable domain in full, completed from reference TRBV5-1 and TRBJ2-3, reads KAGVTQTPRYLIKTRGQQVTLSCSPISGHRSVSWYQQTPGQGLQFLFEYFSETQRNKGNFPGRFSGRQFSNSRSEMNVSTLELGDSALYLCASTQSGGATDTQYFGPGTRLTVL.

This chain uses TRBV10-2 with TRBJ1-2; unclear D gene. The CDR3 runs 14 residues. The ends were cut back, 10 bases at V and 2 bases at J, with 17 bases in the middle. Germline-derived CDR1 and CDR2 are WSHSY and SAAADI. The CDR3: CATKAINSNYGYTF. The CDR3 DNA sequence: TGCGCCACCAAGGCGATAAACTCCAACTATGGCTACACCTTC.

In its sample, this clone is medium-sized. The chain carries TRBV25-1 and TRBJ2-7; 7 positions match TRBD2. CDR1 and CDR2 (germline): MGHDK, SYGVNS. V trimming: 4 bases; J trimming: 1 base; junction bases outside the gene matches: 10. This CDR3 comprises 16 residues. The CDR3: CASSASPGDYSYEQYF. The CDR3 DNA is TGTGCCAGCAGTGCCTCCCCCGGGGACTATTCCTACGAGCAGTACTTC.

This clone appeared a few times. V is TRBV4-2 and J is TRBJ1-2; D possibly corresponds to TRBD1 (5 bases). Germline lookup yields CDR1 LGHNA and CDR2 YNFKEQ. The V and J ends lost 0 bases and 8 bases respectively, with 13 bases between them. The CDR3 contains 14 residues. CDR3 DNA: TGTGCCAGCAGCCAAGAGGCGGGGCGGACGGGCTACACCTTC. It encodes CASSQEAGRTGYTF.

This clone was seen a single time. The chain links TRBV7-9 to TRBJ1-1, with D hard to call. CDR1 and CDR2 (germline): SEHNR, FQNEAQ (reference sequence). The CDR3 runs to 14 residues. V was pared by 6 bases and J by 11 bases, with 22 bases between. CDR3 loop: CASRRTGSQTGAFF. In DNA form, the CDR3 reads TGTGCCAGCAGACGGACCGGGAGCCAAACTGGTGCTTTCTTT.

V and J are TRBV6-5 and TRBJ2-7, with a tentative D call TRBD1 (5 bases). The CDR3 extends over 13 amino acids. The germline gives CDR1 MNHEY, CDR2 SVGAGI. V lost 2 bases to trimming and J lost 2 bases, with 7 bases between them. CDR3 nucleotide sequence: TGTGCCAGCAGTTACGGACAAACCTACGAGCAGTACTTC. It is translated as CASSYGQTYEQYF.

The count of this clone is one. V usage is TRBV28 and J usage is TRBJ2-2; D possibly corresponds to TRBD1 (6 bases). CDR3 length: 15 residues. The germline CDR1 and CDR2 sequences are MDHEN and SYDVKM. Trimming left V 4 bases short and J 4 bases short, with 13 bases between. Written as DNA, the CDR3 is TGTGCCAGCAGTTCCCAACAGGGAACCACCGGGGAGCTGTTTTTT. Protein sequence: CASSSQQGTTGELFF.

This chain joins TRBV30 and TRBJ1-2; no definite D call. The V gene lost 0 bases and the J gene lost 0 bases, with 11 bases spanning the gap. This CDR3 contains 15 residues. CDR1 is GTSNPN, CDR2 SVGIG, per germline (reference sequence). The CDR3 spells CAWSVVGLANYGYTF. The CDR3 nucleotides are TGTGCCTGGAGTGTAGTTGGTTTAGCTAACTATGGCTACACCTTC.

This sequence joins TRBV11-1 and TRBJ2-7; tentative D call: TRBD1 (5 bases). The CDR3 covers 16 residues. Deletions cut 2 bases from V and 2 bases from J, with 16 bases between. Germline CDR1 and CDR2: SGHAT and FQDESV (reference sequence). As DNA, the CDR3 is TGTGCCAGCAGCTTACATGGGGCGGATCCCACCTACGAGCAGTACTTC. It encodes CASSLHGADPTYEQYF.

The chain recombines TRBV7-2 with TRBJ2-2; the match to TRBD1 covers 8 bases. CDR1 and CDR2 from the germline V gene are SGHTA and FQGNSA. Trimming removed 5 bases from V and 0 bases from J; junction bases left unmatched: 2. The CDR3 loop spans 15 amino acids. CDR3 nucleotides: TGTGCCAGCAGCCAACAGGGGGCGAACACCGGGGAGCTGTTTTTT. Amino acid sequence: CASSQQGANTGELFF.

The V and J genes are TRBV7-6 and TRBJ2-3; 15 bases match TRBD2. This CDR3 comprises 19 residues. Germline-derived CDR1 and CDR2 are SGHVS and FNYEAQ. Losses at the gene ends were 5 bases for V and 2 bases for J; bases not matched to a gene: 11. The CDR3 protein is CASSLRTSGRGQITDTQYF. CDR3 DNA: TGTGCCAGCAGCCTTAGGACTAGCGGGAGGGGACAGATCACAGATACGCAGTATTTT.

The chain uses TRBV7-8 and TRBJ2-1; D may be TRBD2 (6 bases). Between the trimmed V and J ends, which lost 2 bases and 10 bases, there was a span of 18 bases. Germline V gene sequence: CDR1 SGHVS, CDR2 FQNEAQ. The CDR3 runs 15 residues. CDR3 in amino acids: CASSLMGGTEREQFF. The CDR3 coding sequence is TGTGCCAGCAGCTTAATGGGAGGAACCGAGAGGGAGCAGTTCTTC.

The chain joins TRBV5-4 to TRBJ2-7; D possibly uses TRBD1 or TRBD2 (5 bases each). CDR1 SGHNT and CDR2 YYREEE come from the germline V gene (reference sequence). The CDR3 covers 15 residues. Trimming pared 4 bases from V and 2 bases from J, leaving 16 bases between. CDR3 residues: CASSDGTSPTYEQYF. In nucleotides, the CDR3 is TGTGCCAGCAGCGATGGGACCTCCCCAACCTACGAGCAGTACTTC.

The chain carries TRBV19 and TRBJ2-5; 7 bases map to TRBD1. CDR3 length: 14 amino acids. V trimming: 8 bases; J trimming: 2 bases; junction bases outside the gene matches: 8. Germline-derived CDR1 and CDR2 are LNHDA and SQIVND (reference sequence). CDR3 residues: CASRLGGRQETQYF. The CDR3 coding sequence is TGTGCCAGTCGTTTAGGGGGCAGGCAAGAGACCCAGTACTTC.

The V call is TRBV6-1, the J call TRBJ1-1; the D gene is possibly TRBD1 (6 bases). Trimming shortened V by 7 bases and J by 1 base, and 13 bases separated the two germline ends. The CDR3 loop spans 14 amino acids. Germline CDR1 reads MNHNS; CDR2 reads SASEGT. The CDR3 is CASNAMTGNTEAFF. The CDR3 DNA reads as TGTGCCAGCAATGCCATGACAGGGAACACTGAAGCTTTCTTT.

The genes are TRBV7-9 and TRBJ2-7, with 9 bases fitting TRBD1. The length of the CDR3 is 14 residues. V was pared by 5 bases and J by 4 bases, with 6 bases of the junction left unmatched. Germline V gene data show CDR1 as SEHNR and CDR2 as FQNEAQ (reference sequence). The CDR3 reads CASSGSQGAYEQYF. The CDR3 DNA reads as TGTGCCAGCAGCGGCTCACAGGGGGCTTACGAGCAGTACTTC.

The chain recombines TRBV6-1 with TRBJ1-2; D is unresolved. V was clipped by 6 bases and J by 3 bases, with 11 bases between them. There are 13 residues in the CDR3. From germline, CDR1 is MNHNS and CDR2 SASEGT. CDR3 in amino acids: CASSERGYYGYTF. The CDR3 coding sequence is TGTGCCAGCAGCGAGCGAGGCTACTATGGCTACACCTTC.

The chain carries TRBV5-1 and TRBJ2-7; 11 nucleotides agree with TRBD2. With 4 bases clipped from V and 1 base from J, the junction kept 4 bases outside the gene matches. Germline-derived CDR1 and CDR2 are SGHRS and YFSETQ. This CDR3 is built from 15 residues. The CDR3 region has the DNA TGCGCCAGCAGCGGTCGACTAGCGGGGTCCTACGAGCAGTACTTC. Protein: CASSGRLAGSYEQYF.

This chain uses TRBV4-1 with TRBJ1-6, with 9 nucleotides matching TRBD1. The CDR3 runs to 15 residues. CDR1 and CDR2 from the germline V gene are MGHRA and YSYEKL. V lost 1 base to trimming and J lost 7 bases; unmatched junction nucleotides: 2. CDR3 DNA sequence: TGCGCCAGCAGCCAAGGAGGACAGGGGAATTCACCCCTCCACTTT. Residues: CASSQGGQGNSPLHF.

The chain recombines TRBV6-1 with TRBJ1-1; TRBD1 might be the D (6 bases). The CDR3 extends over 12 amino acids. The germline CDR1 and CDR2 sequences are MNHNS and SASEGT. V lost 5 bases and J lost 8, with 12 bases in between. Here the CDR3 DNA reads TGTGCCAGCAGTCCTTACAGGGCCGAAGCTTTCTTT. This sequence encodes CASSPYRAEAFF.

CDR3: CASSLAGLGNQPQHF. The CDR3 DNA reads as TGTGCCAGCAGTTTAGCGGGTCTGGGGAATCAGCCCCAGCATTTT. This chain joins TRBV27 and TRBJ1-5; the D is unclear. In germline, CDR1 is MNHEY, CDR2 SMNVEV (reference sequence). Trimming took 2 bases from V and 4 from J, leaving 12 bases between them. This CDR3 comprises 15 residues.

The chain links TRBV11-2 to TRBJ2-7; TRBD2 agrees at 7 bases. The CDR3 loop spans 14 amino acids. V lost 3 bases to trimming and J lost 0 bases; unmatched junction nucleotides: 2. Germline V lookup: CDR1 SGHAT, CDR2 FQNNGV. CDR3: CASSFGTTSYEQYF. The CDR3 nucleotides read TGTGCCAGCAGCTTCGGGACTACCTCCTACGAGCAGTACTTC. Full variable domain (outside the CDR3, taken from reference TRBV11-2 and TRBJ2-7): EAGVAQSPRYKIIEKRQSVAFWCNPISGHATLYWYQQILGQGPKLLIQFQNNGVVDDSQLPKDRFSAERLKGVDSTLKIQPAKLEDSAVYLCASSFGTTSYEQYFGPGTRLTVT.

The rearrangement uses TRBV28 and TRBJ2-2; D gene ambiguous. Germline V CDR1 and CDR2: MDHEN, SYDVKM. V was shortened by 8 bases and J by 4 bases, with 11 bases between the two germline ends. This CDR3 has 13 residues. The CDR3: CASLLPGTGELFF. The DNA of the CDR3 is TGTGCCAGCCTCCTTCCGGGCACCGGGGAGCTGTTTTTT. The complete variable domain, with remaining parts taken from reference TRBV28 and TRBJ2-2, reads DVKVTQSSRYLVKRTGEKVFLECVQDMDHENMFWYRQDPGLGLRLIYFSYDVKMKEKGDIPEGYSVSREKKERFSLILESASTNQTSMYLCASLLPGTGELFFGEGSRLTVL.

The chain combines TRBV2 with TRBJ2-1; TRBD2 aligns across 8 bases. CDR1 SNHLY and CDR2 FYNNEI come from the germline V gene. V trimming: 7 bases; J trimming: 4 bases; junction bases outside the gene matches: 6. CDR3 length: 14 amino acids. CDR3 amino acids: CASTILAGYNEQFF. Here the CDR3 DNA reads TGTGCCAGCACGATCCTAGCGGGTTACAATGAGCAGTTCTTC.

This chain links TRBV28 with TRBJ2-7, with 15 bases identical to TRBD2. J was trimmed by 5 bases and V by 5 bases; bases with no gene match: 7. Germline V CDR1 and CDR2: MDHEN, SYDVKM. CDR3 length: 16 amino acids. CDR3 loop: CASSPGTSGRLHEQYF. CDR3 DNA sequence: TGTGCCAGCAGTCCAGGGACTAGCGGGAGGCTGCACGAGCAGTACTTC.

The chain carries TRBV27 and TRBJ1-1; no definite D call. CDR3 size: 14 residues. From germline, CDR1 is MNHEY and CDR2 SMNVEV (reference sequence). V was cut by 5 bases and J by 0 bases, with 10 bases left in between. This CDR3 is CASSSNIMNTEAFF. The DNA of the CDR3 is TGTGCCAGCAGTAGCAACATTATGAACACTGAAGCTTTCTTT.

This rearrangement joins TRBV7-9 to TRBJ2-2, with D unresolved. Germline-derived CDR1 and CDR2 are SEHNR and FQNEAQ (reference sequence). This CDR3 has 16 residues. Trimming removed 3 bases from V and 0 bases from J, with 11 bases in between. CDR3 coding DNA: TGTGCCAGCAGCTTTTTGACTGGACCGAACACCGGGGAGCTGTTTTTT. This encodes CASSFLTGPNTGELFF.

The chain couples TRBV2 to TRBJ1-5, with D maybe TRBD1 (5 bases). This CDR3 comprises 13 residues. Germline lookup yields CDR1 SNHLY and CDR2 FYNNEI. Trimming shortened V by 2 bases and J by 5 bases, and 7 bases separated the two germline ends. Here the CDR3 reads CASSEFRDQPQHF. The CDR3 DNA reads TGTGCCAGCAGTGAATTCAGGGATCAGCCCCAGCATTTT.